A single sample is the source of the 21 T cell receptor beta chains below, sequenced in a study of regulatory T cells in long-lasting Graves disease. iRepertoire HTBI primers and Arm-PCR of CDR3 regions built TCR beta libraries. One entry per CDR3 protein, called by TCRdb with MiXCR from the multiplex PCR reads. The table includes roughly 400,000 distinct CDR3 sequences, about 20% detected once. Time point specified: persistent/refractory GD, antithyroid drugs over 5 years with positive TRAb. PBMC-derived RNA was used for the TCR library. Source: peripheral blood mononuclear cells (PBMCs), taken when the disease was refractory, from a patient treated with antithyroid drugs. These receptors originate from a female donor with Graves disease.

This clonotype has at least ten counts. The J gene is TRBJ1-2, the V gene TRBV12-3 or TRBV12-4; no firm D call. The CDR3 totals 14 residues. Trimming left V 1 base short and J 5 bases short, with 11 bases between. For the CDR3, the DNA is TGTGCCAGCAGTTTAGGAGGGCAGGCTTATGGCTACACCTTC. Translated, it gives CASSLGGQAYGYTF.

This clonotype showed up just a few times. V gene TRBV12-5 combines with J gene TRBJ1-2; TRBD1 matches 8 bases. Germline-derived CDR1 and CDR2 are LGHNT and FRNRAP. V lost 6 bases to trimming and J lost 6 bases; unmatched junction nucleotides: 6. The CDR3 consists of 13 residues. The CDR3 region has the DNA TGTGCTAGTGGCACGCAGGACAGGGATGGCTACACCTTC. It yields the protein CASGTQDRDGYTF. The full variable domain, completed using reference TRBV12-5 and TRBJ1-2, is DARVTQTPRHKVTEMGQEVTMRCQPILGHNTVFWYRQTMMQGLELLAYFRNRAPLDDSGMPKDRFSAEMPDATLATLKIQPSEPRDSAVYFCASGTQDRDGYTFGSGTRLTVV.

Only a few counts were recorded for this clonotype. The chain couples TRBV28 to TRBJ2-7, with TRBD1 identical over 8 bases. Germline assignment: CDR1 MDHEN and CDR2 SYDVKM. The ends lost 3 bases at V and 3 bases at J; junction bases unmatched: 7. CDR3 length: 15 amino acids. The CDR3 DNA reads TGTGCCAGCAGTTTCCCCCAGGGGGCTGACTACGAGCAGTACTTC. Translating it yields CASSFPQGADYEQYF.

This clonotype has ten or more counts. The CDR3 DNA follows: TGTGCCACCAGCAGAGATCATATAACAGGGGGGGAAGAAGAGACCCAGTACTTC. Its protein is CATSRDHITGGEEETQYF. This chain joins TRBV15 and TRBJ2-5; perhaps TRBD1 as D (8 bases). Germline CDR1 and CDR2: LNHNV and YYDKDF (reference sequence). V lost 0 bases to trimming and J lost 3 bases, with 20 bases between them. The CDR3 covers 18 residues.

CDR3 amino acids: CSAGTSGSRFF. CDR3 in DNA: TGCAGTGCTGGGACTAGCGGGAGTAGATTCTTC. The chain combines TRBV20-1 with TRBJ2-1, with 14 bases identical to TRBD2. The CDR3 totals 11 residues. With 5 bases clipped from V and 16 bases from J, the junction kept 4 bases outside the gene matches. CDR1 is DFQATT and CDR2 is SNEGSKA in the germline V gene (reference sequence).

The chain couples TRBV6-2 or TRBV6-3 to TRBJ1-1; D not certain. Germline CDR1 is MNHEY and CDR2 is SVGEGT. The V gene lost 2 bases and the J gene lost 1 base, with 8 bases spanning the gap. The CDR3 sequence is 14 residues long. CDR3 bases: TGTGCCAGCAGTTACCCCAGGACGAACACTGAAGCTTTCTTT. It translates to CASSYPRTNTEAFF.

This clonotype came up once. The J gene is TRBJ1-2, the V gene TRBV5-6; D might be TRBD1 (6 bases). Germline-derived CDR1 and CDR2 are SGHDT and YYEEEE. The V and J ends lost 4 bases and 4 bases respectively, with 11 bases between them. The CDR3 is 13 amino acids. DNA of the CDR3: TGTGCCAGCAGCCAACAGGGACCCTATGGCTACACCTTC. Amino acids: CASSQQGPYGYTF.

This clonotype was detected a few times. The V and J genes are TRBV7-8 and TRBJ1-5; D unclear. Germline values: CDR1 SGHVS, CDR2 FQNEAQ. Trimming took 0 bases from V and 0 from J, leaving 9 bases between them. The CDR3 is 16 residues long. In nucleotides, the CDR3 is TGTGCCAGCAGCTTAGCGATGTACAGTAGCAATCAGCCCCAGCATTTT. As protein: CASSLAMYSSNQPQHF.

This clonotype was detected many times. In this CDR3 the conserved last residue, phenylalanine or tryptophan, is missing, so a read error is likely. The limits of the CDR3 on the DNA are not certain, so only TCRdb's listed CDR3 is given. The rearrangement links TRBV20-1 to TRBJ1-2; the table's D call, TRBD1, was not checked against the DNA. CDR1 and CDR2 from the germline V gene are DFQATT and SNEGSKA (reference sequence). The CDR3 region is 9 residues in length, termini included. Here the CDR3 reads CSASVPGTV.

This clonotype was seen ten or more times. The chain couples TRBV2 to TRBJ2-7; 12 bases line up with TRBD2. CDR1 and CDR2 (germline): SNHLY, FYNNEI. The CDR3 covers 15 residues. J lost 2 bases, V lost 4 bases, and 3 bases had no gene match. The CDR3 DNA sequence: TGTGCCAGCAGTGCTGGACTAGCGGGGACCTACGAGCAGTACTTC. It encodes CASSAGLAGTYEQYF.

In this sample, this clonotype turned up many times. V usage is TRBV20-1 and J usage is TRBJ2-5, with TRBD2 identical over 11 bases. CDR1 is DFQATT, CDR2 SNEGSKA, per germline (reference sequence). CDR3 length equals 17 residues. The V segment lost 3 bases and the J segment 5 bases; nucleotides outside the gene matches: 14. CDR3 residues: CSASKPVGLAGSETQYF. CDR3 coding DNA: TGCAGTGCTAGTAAACCCGTTGGACTAGCGGGCTCTGAGACCCAGTACTTC.

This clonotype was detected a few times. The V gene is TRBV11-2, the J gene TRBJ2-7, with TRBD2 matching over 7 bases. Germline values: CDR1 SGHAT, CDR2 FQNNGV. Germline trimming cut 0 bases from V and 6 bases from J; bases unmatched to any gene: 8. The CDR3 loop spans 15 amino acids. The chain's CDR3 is CASSLEGGSLVEQYF. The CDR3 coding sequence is TGTGCCAGCAGCTTAGAGGGAGGGTCGCTCGTCGAGCAGTACTTC.

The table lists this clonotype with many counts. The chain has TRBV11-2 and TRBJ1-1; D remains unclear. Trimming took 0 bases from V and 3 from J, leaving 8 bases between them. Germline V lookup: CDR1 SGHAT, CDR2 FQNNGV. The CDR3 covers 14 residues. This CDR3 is CASSLDLTDTEAFF. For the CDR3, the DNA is TGTGCCAGCAGCTTAGATCTCACAGACACTGAAGCTTTCTTT.

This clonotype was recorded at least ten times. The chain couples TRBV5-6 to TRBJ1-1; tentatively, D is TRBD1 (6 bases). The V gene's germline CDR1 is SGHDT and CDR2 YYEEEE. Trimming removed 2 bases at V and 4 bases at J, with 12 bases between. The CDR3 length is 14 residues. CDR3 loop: CASSFFTGITEAFF. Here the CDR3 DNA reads TGTGCCAGCAGCTTCTTTACAGGGATCACTGAAGCTTTCTTT.

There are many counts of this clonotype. CDR3 residues: CASSRAGPEAFF. The CDR3 region has the DNA TGTGCCAGCAGCCGGGCTGGGCCTGAAGCTTTCTTT. V is TRBV12-3 or TRBV12-4 and J is TRBJ1-1; D unresolved. The CDR3 consists of 12 residues. Deletions cut 6 bases from V and 6 bases from J, with 11 bases between.

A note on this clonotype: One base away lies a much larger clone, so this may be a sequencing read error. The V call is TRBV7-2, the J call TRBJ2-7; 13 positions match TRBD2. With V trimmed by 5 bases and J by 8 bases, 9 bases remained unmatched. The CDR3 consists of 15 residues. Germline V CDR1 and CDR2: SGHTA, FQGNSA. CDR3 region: CASSQGGLAGAKQYF. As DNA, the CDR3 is TGTGCCAGCAGCCAAGGCGGACTAGCGGGAGCCAAGCAGTACTTC.

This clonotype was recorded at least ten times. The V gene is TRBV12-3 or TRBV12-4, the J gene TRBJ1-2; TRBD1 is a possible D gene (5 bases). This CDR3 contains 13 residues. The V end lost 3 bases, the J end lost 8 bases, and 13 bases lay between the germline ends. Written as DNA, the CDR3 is TGTGCCAGCAGTTTTGGGGCAGGGAGAGGCTACACCTTC. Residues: CASSFGAGRGYTF.

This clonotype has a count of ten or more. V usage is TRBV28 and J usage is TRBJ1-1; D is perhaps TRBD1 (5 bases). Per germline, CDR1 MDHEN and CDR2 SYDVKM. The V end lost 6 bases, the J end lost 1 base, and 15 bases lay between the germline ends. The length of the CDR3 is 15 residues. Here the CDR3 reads CASSPPAGRNTEAFF. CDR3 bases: TGTGCCAGCAGCCCCCCAGCAGGGCGGAACACTGAAGCTTTCTTT. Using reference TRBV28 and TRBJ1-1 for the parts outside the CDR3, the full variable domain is DVKVTQSSRYLVKRTGEKVFLECVQDMDHENMFWYRQDPGLGLRLIYFSYDVKMKEKGDIPEGYSVSREKKERFSLILESASTNQTSMYLCASSPPAGRNTEAFFGQGTRLTVV.

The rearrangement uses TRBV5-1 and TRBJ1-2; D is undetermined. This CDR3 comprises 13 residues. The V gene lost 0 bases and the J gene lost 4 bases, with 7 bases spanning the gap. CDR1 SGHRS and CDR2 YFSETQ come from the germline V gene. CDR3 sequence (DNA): TGCGCCAGCAGCTTGGAGGGAGTCTATGGCTACACCTTC. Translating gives CASSLEGVYGYTF. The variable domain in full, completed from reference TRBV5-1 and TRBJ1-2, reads KAGVTQTPRYLIKTRGQQVTLSCSPISGHRSVSWYQQTPGQGLQFLFEYFSETQRNKGNFPGRFSGRQFSNSRSEMNVSTLELGDSALYLCASSLEGVYGYTFGSGTRLTVV.

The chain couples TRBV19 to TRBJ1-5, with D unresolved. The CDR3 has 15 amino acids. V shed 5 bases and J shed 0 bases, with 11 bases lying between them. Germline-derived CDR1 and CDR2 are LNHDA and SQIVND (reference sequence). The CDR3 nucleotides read TGTGCCAGTAGTTTCCGGGCCCATAGCAATCAGCCCCAGCATTTT. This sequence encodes CASSFRAHSNQPQHF.

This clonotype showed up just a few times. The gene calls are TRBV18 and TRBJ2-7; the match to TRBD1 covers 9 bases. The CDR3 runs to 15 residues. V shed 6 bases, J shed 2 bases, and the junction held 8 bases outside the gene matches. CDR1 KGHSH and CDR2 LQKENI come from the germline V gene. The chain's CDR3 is CASSPGQGSPYEQYF. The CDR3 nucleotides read TGTGCCAGCTCCCCGGGACAGGGCTCCCCCTACGAGCAGTACTTC.